Listed below are T cell receptor beta chains from one sample, sequenced in a study of blood T cells in healthy people across ages. TCRdb used MiXCR to reprocess the 5' RACE reads, holding one entry per CDR3 protein. Of about 1 million distinct CDR3 sequences listed, 35% to 55% are singletons. What was sequenced was blood. The receptor set was obtained from a woman aged 60-70 years in good health. Each CDR3 is given with its conserved first and last residue. Each record gives: D gene, clone size, V gene, J gene, CDR3 DNA, CDR3 protein. A D gene is named only where the DNA matches it firmly. Size values are once, few and many counts, or a class for expanded clones, and some rows have none.

>TRBD1|NA|TRBV5-1|TRBJ2-6
TGCGCCGGCAGCCTCCAAACTACAGGGGGCGCCTCTGGGGCCAACGTCCTGACTTTC
CAGSLQTTGGASGANVLTF
>TRBD2|NA|TRBV5-1|TRBJ2-5
TGCGCCAGCAGCCCCTCCGGACTAGGTTCCCGAGAGACCCAGTACTTC
CASSPSGLGSRETQYF
>TRBD2|few|TRBV6-2/TRBV6-3|TRBJ2-3
TGTGCCAGCAGTTACCCCTCCCCCGGACTAGCGGGAGTGGAGACAGATACGCAGTATTTT
CASSYPSPGLAGVETDTQYF
>TRBD2|NA|TRBV12-3/TRBV12-4|TRBJ2-1
TGTGCCAGCAGTATCCCACTAGCGGCCAATGAGCAGTTCTTC
CASSIPLAANEQFF
>NA|NA|TRBV3-1|TRBJ2-7
TGTGCCAGCAGCCAAGCCGAGGGAGGCTTTGTTCGGTACTTC
CASSQAEGGFVRYF
>NA|NA|TRBV15|TRBJ2-1
TGTGCCACCAGCAGATCCGGGGATAGCTCCTACAATGAGCAGTTCTTC
CATSRSGDSSYNEQFF
>NA|few|TRBV2|TRBJ2-7
TGTGCCAGCAGTGCCCAAGGGGGGGGCTTATACGAGCAGTACTTC
CASSAQGGGLYEQYF
>TRBD2|NA|TRBV10-2|TRBJ2-1
TGCGCCAGCACCGGGACTAGCGGAGGCTCCTACAATGAGCAGTTCTTC
CASTGTSGGSYNEQFF
>NA|many|TRBV12-3/TRBV12-4|TRBJ2-7
TGTGCCAGCAGTTTTTCTTCCGAGCAGTACTTC
CASSFSSEQYF
>NA|NA|TRBV5-1|TRBJ2-5
TGCGCCAGCAGCTTGGAAGGGAGGACTCCGGAGACCCAGTACTTC
CASSLEGRTPETQYF
>NA|NA|TRBV3-1|TRBJ1-3
TGTGCCAGCAGCCAAGATGTACAGGGAAGAGGAAACACCATATATTTT
CASSQDVQGRGNTIYF
>NA|NA|TRBV20-1|TRBJ2-5
TGCAGTGCAAGGGGACGGGGCGCTCTTGCGGAGACCCAGTACTTC
CSARGRGALAETQYF
>TRBD2|NA|TRBV6-6|TRBJ2-7
TGTGCCAGCAGTTTCCGGGGGGGACTAGCGATTAATGAGCAGTACTTC
CASSFRGGLAINEQYF
>TRBD2|few|TRBV5-8|TRBJ2-3
TGTGCCAGCAGTCGTACTAGCGTGGGGATCTCAGATACGCAGTATTTT
CASSRTSVGISDTQYF
>TRBD2|NA|TRBV2|TRBJ2-7
TGTGCCAGCAGTGAAAGGACTAGCTTCTACGAGCAGTACTTC
CASSERTSFYEQYF
>NA|NA|TRBV6-5|TRBJ2-4
TGTGCCAGCAGTTACTCGGGGGGGCCCTACAAGCAGTACTTC
CASSYSGGPYKQYF
>TRBD2|once|TRBV11-2|TRBJ2-1
TGTGCCAGCAGCTTAGCATTCCGACTAGCGGGAATCTATGAGCAGTTCTTC
CASSLAFRLAGIYEQFF
>TRBD2|few|TRBV12-3/TRBV12-4|TRBJ2-1
TGTGCCAGCAGTCCCCCGACTAGCAGGTTTTTAAATGAGCAGTTCTTC
CASSPPTSRFLNEQFF
>TRBD2|few|TRBV28|TRBJ2-5
TGTGCCAGCAGGCTTGGAGTAGCGGGGTGGAGGGGGGAGACCCAGTACTTC
CASRLGVAGWRGETQYF
>TRBD1|NA|TRBV6-6|TRBJ2-3
TGTGCCAGCAGTAGTACAGGGGTCTCGACCACAGATACGCAGTATTTT
CASSSTGVSTTDTQYF
>NA|few|TRBV27|TRBJ2-7
TGTGCCAGCAGTCGGACACAAGATAAAACCTACGAGCAGTACTTC
CASSRTQDKTYEQYF
>NA|NA|TRBV18|TRBJ2-7
TGTGCCAGCTCATCTCAGACAGTCCTGTACGAGCAGTACTTC
CASSSQTVLYEQYF
>TRBD2|NA|TRBV4-1|TRBJ2-2
TGCGCCGGCAGCCCCCGGACGGCGGGACTAGCGAACACCGGGGAGCTGTTTTTT
CAGSPRTAGLANTGELFF
>TRBD2|NA|TRBV11-2|TRBJ2-5
TGTGCCAGCAGCTCAGGAGGGACTAGCGGGAGGATGAAGTACTTC
CASSSGGTSGRMKYF
>NA|NA|TRBV27|TRBJ1-2
TGTGCCAGCAGTTTAAGTGCCAGCAACTATGGCTACACCTTC
CASSLSASNYGYTF
>TRBD2|few|TRBV3-1|TRBJ2-7
TGTGCCAGCAGCCAAGAGACTAGCACCTACGAGCAGTACTTC
CASSQETSTYEQYF
>TRBD1|NA|TRBV7-9|TRBJ1-2
TGTGCCAGCACGGGAGACAGGGGGGCTTCTGGCTACACCTTC
CASTGDRGASGYTF
>TRBD1|NA|TRBV29-1|TRBJ1-5
TGCAGCGTCGTACAGGGGCCAGGCAATCAGCCCCAGCATTTT
CSVVQGPGNQPQHF
>NA|NA|TRBV10-1|TRBJ2-7
TGCGCCAGCAGTGACAGCGGCAGCGCCTACGAGCAGTACTTC
CASSDSGSAYEQYF
>TRBD1|few|TRBV20-1|TRBJ2-3
TGCAGTGCCACGACAGGGGCTCGCACAGATACGCAGTATTTT
CSATTGARTDTQYF
>NA|NA|TRBV20-1|TRBJ1-2
TGCAGTGCTACGGGACACCCCACTCAGGGGTCTGGCTACACCTTC
CSATGHPTQGSGYTF
>NA|NA|TRBV5-1|TRBJ2-6
TGCGCCAGCAGCTTGGTGGGGGATGGGGCCAACGTCCTGACTTTC
CASSLVGDGANVLTF
>NA|once|TRBV5-1|TRBJ2-5
TGCGCCAGCAGCTTGGGAACAGGGACCGGAGAGACCCAGTACTTC
CASSLGTGTGETQYF
>TRBD2|NA|TRBV27|TRBJ2-1
TGTGCCAGCAGCCCTGGCCCCCAGACTAGCCTGTTCTTC
CASSPGPQTSLFF
>NA|NA|TRBV20-1|TRBJ2-5
TGCAGTGCTAGAGTGTACAGCGGAGAGACCCAGTACTTC
CSARVYSGETQYF
>NA|NA|TRBV12-3/TRBV12-4|TRBJ2-5
TGTGCCAGCACCGGGGGTGGTGTCCCTGAGACCCAGTACTTC
CASTGGGVPETQYF
>NA|NA|TRBV9|TRBJ2-3
TGTGCCAGCAGCGTAGTCCCTTTAGGGGTTACAGATACGCAGTATTTT
CASSVVPLGVTDTQYF
>TRBD1|NA|TRBV7-9|TRBJ2-1
TGTGCCAGCAGCGCGGGACAGGGGAGAAGTAATGAGCAGTTCTTC
CASSAGQGRSNEQFF
>NA|NA|TRBV15|TRBJ1-5
TGTGCCACCAGCAGAGCGGTTGGGGCCGGATCTAGCAATCAGCCCCAGCATTTT
CATSRAVGAGSSNQPQHF
>TRBD1|NA|TRBV7-4|TRBJ2-7
TGTGCCAGCAGCGTCCGGGACAGCATCTACGAGCAGTACTTC
CASSVRDSIYEQYF
>TRBD2|NA|TRBV9|TRBJ2-1
TGTGCCAGCACCCTCCTGGGGGGGAGCTCCTACAATGAGCAGTTCTTC
CASTLLGGSSYNEQFF
>NA|NA|TRBV2|TRBJ1-2
TGTGCCAGCAGTGGGGCCGGTACTAACTATGGCTACACCTTC
CASSGAGTNYGYTF
>NA|NA|TRBV25-1|TRBJ1-1
TGTGCCAGCAGTGGGTGGGGTGTAGGGACTGAAGCTTTCTTT
CASSGWGVGTEAFF
>TRBD2|NA|TRBV20-1|TRBJ2-1
TGCAGTGCTAGAGGGGGAGGGGGGACTAGCTCCTACAATGAGCAGTTCTTC
CSARGGGGTSSYNEQFF
>TRBD1|NA|TRBV6-5|TRBJ1-4
TGTGCCAGCAGTTATGCAGGGGGGAGTAACGAAAAACTGTTTTTT
CASSYAGGSNEKLFF
>TRBD2|once|TRBV27|TRBJ2-7
TGTGCCACCACAGCGGGACTAGGGACCTACGAGCAGTACTTC
CATTAGLGTYEQYF
>NA|few|TRBV14|TRBJ1-6
TGTGCCAGCAGCCAGACACTTGGCCCCCTCCACTTT
CASSQTLGPLHF
>TRBD2|few|TRBV30|TRBJ2-7
TGTGCCTGGAGTGCCCCCCGAGCGGGAGGTTTTTACGAGCAGTACTTC
CAWSAPRAGGFYEQYF
>TRBD1|NA|TRBV7-8|TRBJ1-5
TGTGCCAGCAGCCCCCGGGACAGAAACAATCAGCCCCAGCATTTT
CASSPRDRNNQPQHF
>NA|NA|TRBV27|TRBJ2-7
TGTGCCAGCAGCGGACATAACTCCTACGAGCAGTACTTC
CASSGHNSYEQYF
>TRBD1|NA|TRBV7-9|TRBJ2-7
TGTGCCAGCAGCTCTCAGACAGGGCAGATCTACGAGCAGTACTTC
CASSSQTGQIYEQYF
>NA|few|TRBV5-1|TRBJ1-5
TGCGCCAGCAGCTTGGAGTTTGATCAGCCCCAGCATTTT
CASSLEFDQPQHF
>TRBD2|NA|TRBV5-1|TRBJ2-7
TGCGCCAGCAGCTTGGGATTAGCGGGAGGGTACAATGAGCAGTACTTC
CASSLGLAGGYNEQYF
>NA|few|TRBV6-1|TRBJ2-7
TGTGCCAGCAGTGAAAAGAGTCGGCAGTACTTC
CASSEKSRQYF
>NA|NA|TRBV6-1|TRBJ1-2
TGTGCCAGCAGACCCTCGACAGGTGGGGGGCGTAGAAACTATGGCTGCACCTTC
CASRPSTGGGRRNYGCTF
>NA|many|TRBV12-3/TRBV12-4|TRBJ2-3
TGTGCCAGCAGTTTGTGGAGCGGTTCGTCCGATACGCAGTATTTT
CASSLWSGSSDTQYF
>NA|NA|TRBV28|TRBJ2-5
TGTGCCAGCAGTTTGGCAGGGAAAGAGACCCAGTACTTC
CASSLAGKETQYF
>NA|NA|TRBV6-1|TRBJ2-3
TGTGCCAGCAGGACTGGGGGCGGGCGGGTGCGCACAGATACGCAGTATTTT
CASRTGGGRVRTDTQYF
>NA|NA|TRBV10-3|TRBJ2-1
TGTGCCACTGGAGCCAGAGGTACCCAGACTAGTAGGGGGTTCTATGAGCAGTTCTTC
CATGARGTQTSRGFYEQFF
>TRBD2|NA|TRBV18|TRBJ2-5
TGTGCCAGCTCACCCGTCAGAGCGGGAGGTAGCGATGAGCAGTACTTC
CASSPVRAGGSDEQYF